This record covers a single T cell receptor (beta chain). The table came from immunoSEQ multiplex PCR; TCRdb's copy has only in-frame clones and leaves some out. In the table there are 53,000 or so clones, 70% to 90% of which are singletons. The data belong to a study of OX40 agonist ivuxolimab in advanced cancers. CDR1 SNHLY and CDR2 FYNNEI come from the germline V gene. The CDR3 has 14 amino acids. V was pared by 3 bases and J by 7 bases, with 12 bases between. Sequenced here: CD4+ or CD8+ T cells sorted from blood, sampled in a trial of the OX40 agonist ivuxolimab. The chain joins TRBV2 to TRBJ1-4; D is possibly TRBD1 (5 bases). This clonotype originated in an adult with an advanced solid tumor such as melanoma, head and neck, liver or kidney cancer. The CDR3 region has the DNA TGTGCCAGCAGTGACGGGGGGTCCAGTGAAAAACTGTTTTTT. Translation gives CASSDGGSSEKLFF.